This T cell receptor beta chain was captured by sequencing in a study of CD8 T cells in ankylosing spondylitis. Study-wide findings and caveats: Some motif variants had been reported before (in reactive arthritis synovial fluid and blood). Within matched ankylosing spondylitis synovial fluid, disease-linked clones were reportedly significantly enriched. Seemingly characteristic of ankylosing spondylitis blood was a TCR beta motif consisting of fewer than 10 highly homologous variants.

Quantitative 5'-RACE with molecular barcodes was used to make the TCR beta libraries. TCRdb re-called the 5' RACE reads through MiXCR, storing one row per CDR3 protein. The sample has 250,000 to 350,000 distinct CDR3 sequences, 7.5% to 9% seen once; the top ten hold less than 15%. The V gene's germline CDR1 is SGDLS and CDR2 YYNGEE. V lost 0 bases, J lost 3 bases, and 9 bases lay in between. This CDR3 region has 14 residues. This clonotype was observed at least ten times. Its target is unknown. The receptor comes from a male donor with ankylosing spondylitis. The material sequenced was blood, either unsorted or a sorted T cell fraction (not recorded which). V and J are TRBV9 and TRBJ1-1; D not certain. CDR3 sequence reads: CASSVVSGHTEAFF. DNA for the CDR3: TGTGCCAGCAGCGTAGTGAGTGGGCACACTGAAGCTTTCTTT.